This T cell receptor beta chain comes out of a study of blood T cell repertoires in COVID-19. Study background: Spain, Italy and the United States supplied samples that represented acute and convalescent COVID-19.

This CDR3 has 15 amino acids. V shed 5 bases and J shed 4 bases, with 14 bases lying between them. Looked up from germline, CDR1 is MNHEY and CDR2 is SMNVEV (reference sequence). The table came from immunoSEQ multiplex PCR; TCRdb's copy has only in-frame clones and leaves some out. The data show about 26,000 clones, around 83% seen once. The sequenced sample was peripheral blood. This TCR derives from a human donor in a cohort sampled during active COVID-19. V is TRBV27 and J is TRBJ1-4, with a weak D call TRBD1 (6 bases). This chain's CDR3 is CASSPRTVINEKLFF. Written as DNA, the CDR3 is TGTGCCAGCAGTCCCCGGACAGTTATTAATGAAAAACTGTTTTTT.